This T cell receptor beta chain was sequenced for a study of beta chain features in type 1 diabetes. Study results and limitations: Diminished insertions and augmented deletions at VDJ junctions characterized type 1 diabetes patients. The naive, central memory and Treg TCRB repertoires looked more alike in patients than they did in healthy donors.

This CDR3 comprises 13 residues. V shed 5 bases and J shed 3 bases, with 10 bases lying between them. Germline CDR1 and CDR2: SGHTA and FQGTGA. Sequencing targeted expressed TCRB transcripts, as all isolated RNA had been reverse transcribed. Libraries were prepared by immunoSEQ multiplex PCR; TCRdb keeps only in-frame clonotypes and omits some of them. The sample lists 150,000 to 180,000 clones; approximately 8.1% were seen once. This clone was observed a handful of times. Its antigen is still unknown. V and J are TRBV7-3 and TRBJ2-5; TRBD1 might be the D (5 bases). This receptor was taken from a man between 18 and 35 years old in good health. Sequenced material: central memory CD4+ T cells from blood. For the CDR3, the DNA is TGTGCCAGCAGCAGCCGGACAAAAGAGACCCAGTACTTC. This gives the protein CASSSRTKETQYF.